This T cell receptor (beta chain) is drawn from a study of cytomegalovirus exposure and HLA in healthy donors. The repertoire was sequenced with immunoSEQ multiplex PCR; TCRdb's copy has only in-frame clones and lacks some. The table includes around 400,000 clones, roughly 85% detected once. Germline lookup yields CDR1 SNHLY and CDR2 FYNNEI. The length of the CDR3 is 16 residues. The ends were cut back, 7 bases at V and 7 bases at J, with 22 bases in the middle. The receptor was isolated from a woman between 18 and 30 years old in good health and CMV-seronegative. The chain carries TRBV2 and TRBJ2-2; possible D gene TRBD2, 6 bases. Sequenced input: PBMCs. For the CDR3, the DNA is TGTGCCAGCACCGAAGGTCGGGAGATCGTCGGCGGGGAGCTGTTTTTT. Protein product: CASTEGREIVGGELFF.